Here is one T cell receptor beta chain with its context. The CDR3 extends over 14 amino acids. Trimming pared 1 base from V and 1 base from J, leaving 7 bases between. Per the germline V gene, CDR1 is SGHTA and CDR2 is FQGNSA. The sample originates from a study of blood T cell repertoires in COVID-19. Study-level information: The United States, Italy and Spain supplied acute and convalescent COVID-19 samples. PBMCs, B-cell-depleted T cells, or T cells were the source of the cDNA or gDNA that made up the material.

As processed by the authors: Quantification of nucleated cells was approximated via reference gene primer amplification. Sequencing was performed with immunoSEQ multiplex PCR; in TCRdb, only in-frame clones are kept and a portion is missing. For V, J and clone size, that table is used; D and trimming come from the DNA. This table holds 50,000 to 60,000 clones, roughly 85% found once. The sample was peripheral blood. The chain employs TRBV7-2 and TRBJ1-1; D gene ambiguous. This clonotype was obtained from a human donor in a cohort sampled during active COVID-19. The CDR3, as DNA: TGTGCCAGCAGCTTAGACAGCGGGAACACTGAAGCTTTCTTT. It specifies CASSLDSGNTEAFF.